A single sample is the source of the 6 T cell receptor beta chains below, sequenced in a study of T-cell memory formation after mild COVID-19. TCRdb recomputed calls from the 5' RACE reads with MiXCR, one row per CDR3 protein. The table records about 470,000 distinct CDR3 sequences, about 23% of them present only once. Specimen: PBMCs or a T cell subset sorted from them (not recorded which). Receptors were obtained from an adult woman who had mild COVID-19 (a few samples of this study predate the infection). Cell type and time point are not known.

J is TRBJ1-6 and V is TRBV14, with 7 bases matching TRBD1. V lost 6 bases to trimming and J lost 9 bases; unmatched junction nucleotides: 14. Germline loops: CDR1 SGHDN, CDR2 FVKESK. The CDR3 loop spans 16 amino acids. In nucleotides, the CDR3 is TGTGCCAGCAGTCACGGTGGGACGTACAGGGGTTCACCCCTCCACTTT. This codes for CASSHGGTYRGSPLHF.

This clonotype was seen a few times. This rearrangement joins TRBV28 to TRBJ2-2; D remains unclear. The germline gives CDR1 MDHEN, CDR2 SYDVKM. The CDR3 has 16 amino acids. V was pared by 6 bases and J by 6 bases, with 20 bases between. The CDR3 coding sequence is TGTGCCAGCAGGATAATTAATCTTCGGAGCTCCGGGGAGCTGTTTTTT. Protein: CASRIINLRSSGELFF.

This chain links TRBV20-1 with TRBJ2-5; possibly TRBD1 for D (6 bases). Germline V gene data show CDR1 as DFQATT and CDR2 as SNEGSKA (reference sequence). The CDR3 is 13 residues long. V was pared by 6 bases and J by 1 base, with 12 bases between. CDR3 DNA sequence: TGCAGTGCACCCGACAGGACCCAAGAGACCCAGTACTTC. Amino acid sequence: CSAPDRTQETQYF.

This chain joins TRBV5-4 and TRBJ2-3; D uncertain. Germline loops: CDR1 SGHNT, CDR2 YYREEE (reference sequence). Deletions cut 4 bases from V and 6 bases from J, with 12 bases between. The CDR3 is made up of 13 amino acids. As DNA, the CDR3 is TGTGCCAGCAGCCGAAGCCCTCGGGATACGCAGTATTTT. This sequence encodes CASSRSPRDTQYF.

Only a few counts were recorded for this clonotype. The chain joins TRBV7-9 to TRBJ1-2; TRBD1 is a possible D gene (6 bases). The germline V gene encodes CDR1 SEHNR and CDR2 FQNEAQ (reference sequence). V was shortened by 3 bases and J by 5 bases, with 16 bases between the two germline ends. The CDR3 is 15 residues long. CDR3 nucleotide sequence: TGTGCCAGCAGCTTGTTTATAACAGGGTTGTATGGCTACACCTTC. As protein: CASSLFITGLYGYTF.

The V gene is TRBV4-2, the J gene TRBJ1-1, with TRBD1 matching 7 bases. The germline V gene encodes CDR1 LGHNA and CDR2 YNFKEQ. The CDR3 runs to 15 residues. V lost 3 bases to trimming and J lost 1 base; unmatched junction nucleotides: 5. The CDR3 reads CASSQAGQANTEAFF. CDR3 DNA: TGTGCCAGCAGCCAGGCAGGACAGGCGAACACTGAAGCTTTCTTT.